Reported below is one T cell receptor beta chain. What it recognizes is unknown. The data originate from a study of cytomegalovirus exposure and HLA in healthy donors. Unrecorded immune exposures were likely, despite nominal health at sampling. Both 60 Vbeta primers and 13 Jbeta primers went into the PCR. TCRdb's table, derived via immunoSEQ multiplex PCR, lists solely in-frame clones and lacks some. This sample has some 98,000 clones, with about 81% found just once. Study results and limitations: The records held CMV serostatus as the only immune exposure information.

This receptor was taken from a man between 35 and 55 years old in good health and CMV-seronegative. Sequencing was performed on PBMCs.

This CDR3 reads CASSPYPGTGTGDTEAFF. The CDR3 nucleotides are TGTGCCAGCTCACCGTATCCCGGGACAGGGACTGGGGACACTGAAGCTTTCTTT. The chain combines TRBV18 with TRBJ1-1; TRBD1 matches 9 bases. CDR1 KGHSH and CDR2 LQKENI come from the germline V gene. V trimming: 3 bases; J trimming: 3 bases; junction bases outside the gene matches: 14. This CDR3 is built from 18 residues.